Sequencing of this T cell receptor (beta chain) was carried out in a study of T-cell memory formation after mild COVID-19. TCRdb used MiXCR to reprocess the 5' RACE reads, holding one entry per CDR3 protein. The sample has 130,000 to 150,000 distinct CDR3 sequences, 15% to 20% seen once; the top ten hold 2% to 2.5%. The CDR3 totals 16 residues. CDR1 is LGHNT, CDR2 FRNRAP, per germline. V was shortened by 9 bases and J by 5 bases, with 25 bases between the two germline ends. This clonotype came up a few times. Its specificity is not known. General study findings and limits: Memory cells collected pre-infection included some clones that later responded, suggesting cross-reactive memory joined. Among clones peaking at day 37 in the second wave, SARS-CoV-2 specificity remained unconfirmed.

The clonotype was recovered from an adult woman who had mild COVID-19 (a few samples of this study predate the infection). Cell type and time point are not known. The V call is TRBV12-5, the J call TRBJ1-1, with D possibly matching TRBD1 (5 bases). What was sequenced was PBMCs or a T cell subset sorted from them (not recorded which). This CDR3 reads CASIRDRDYVWTEAFF. In nucleotides, the CDR3 is TGTGCTAGCATTAGAGACCGGGACTATGTGTGGACTGAAGCTTTCTTT.